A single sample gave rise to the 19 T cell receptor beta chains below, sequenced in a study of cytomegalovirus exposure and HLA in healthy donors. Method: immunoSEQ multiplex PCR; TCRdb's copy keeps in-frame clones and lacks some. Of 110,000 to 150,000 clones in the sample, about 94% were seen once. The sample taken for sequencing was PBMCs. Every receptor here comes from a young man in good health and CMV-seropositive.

The CDR3 DNA reads as TGTGCCAGCAGCCCAAGACTAGCGGGATTGGATGAGCAGTTCTTC. It specifies CASSPRLAGLDEQFF. This rearrangement joins TRBV5-4 to TRBJ2-1, with 11 nucleotides matching TRBD2. This CDR3 region has 15 residues. Germline V CDR1 and CDR2: SGHNT, YYREEE (reference sequence). V shed 4 bases, J shed 8 bases, and the junction held 8 bases outside the gene matches. The entire variable domain, with the rest obtained from reference TRBV5-4 and TRBJ2-1, is as follows: ETGVTQSPTHLIKTRGQQVTLRCSSQSGHNTVSWYQQALGQGPQFIFQYYREEENGRGNFPPRFSGLQFPNYSSELNVNALELDDSALYLCASSPRLAGLDEQFFGPGTRLTVL.

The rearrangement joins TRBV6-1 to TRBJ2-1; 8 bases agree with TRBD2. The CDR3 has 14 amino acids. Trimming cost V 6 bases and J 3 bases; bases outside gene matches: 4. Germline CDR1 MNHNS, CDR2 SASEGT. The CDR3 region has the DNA TGTGCCAGCAGATCGGGACTAGTCTACAATGAGCAGTTCTTC. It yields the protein CASRSGLVYNEQFF.

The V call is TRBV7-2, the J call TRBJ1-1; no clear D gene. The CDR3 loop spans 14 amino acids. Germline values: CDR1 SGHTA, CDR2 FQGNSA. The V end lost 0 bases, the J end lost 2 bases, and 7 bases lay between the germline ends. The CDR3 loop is CASSLAGGNTEAFF. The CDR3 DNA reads TGTGCCAGCAGCTTAGCAGGAGGAAACACTGAAGCTTTCTTT.

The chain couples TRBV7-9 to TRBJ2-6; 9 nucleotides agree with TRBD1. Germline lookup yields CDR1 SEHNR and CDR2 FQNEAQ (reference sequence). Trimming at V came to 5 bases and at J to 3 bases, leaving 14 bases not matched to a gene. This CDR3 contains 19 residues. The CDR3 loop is CASSPVPGQGSGGANVLTF. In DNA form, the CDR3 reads TGTGCCAGCAGCCCAGTCCCGGGACAGGGAAGCGGTGGGGCCAACGTCCTGACTTTC.

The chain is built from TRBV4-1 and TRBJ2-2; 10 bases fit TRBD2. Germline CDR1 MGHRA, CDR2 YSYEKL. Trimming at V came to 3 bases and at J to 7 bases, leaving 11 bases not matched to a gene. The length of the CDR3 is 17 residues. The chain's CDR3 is CASSQVLAGVASGELFF. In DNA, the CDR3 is TGCGCCAGCAGCCAGGTCCTAGCGGGAGTTGCAAGCGGGGAGCTGTTTTTT.

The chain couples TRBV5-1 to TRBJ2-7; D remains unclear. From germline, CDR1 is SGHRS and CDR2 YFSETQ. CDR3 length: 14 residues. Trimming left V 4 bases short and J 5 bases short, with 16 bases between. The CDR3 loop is CASSPYRRLNEQYF. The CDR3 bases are TGCGCCAGCAGCCCCTACCGGCGGTTAAACGAGCAGTACTTC.

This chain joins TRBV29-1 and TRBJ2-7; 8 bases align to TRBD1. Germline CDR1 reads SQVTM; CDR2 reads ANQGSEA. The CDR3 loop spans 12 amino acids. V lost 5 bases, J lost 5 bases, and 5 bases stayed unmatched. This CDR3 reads CSVLPGGDEQYF. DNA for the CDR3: TGCAGCGTTCTCCCAGGGGGCGACGAGCAGTACTTC.

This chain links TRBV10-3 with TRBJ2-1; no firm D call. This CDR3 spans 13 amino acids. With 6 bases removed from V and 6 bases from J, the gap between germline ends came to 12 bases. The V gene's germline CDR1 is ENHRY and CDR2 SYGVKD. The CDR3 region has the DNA TGTGCCATCAGCTCGGTCCTACTCAATGAGCAGTTCTTC. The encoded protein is CAISSVLLNEQFF.

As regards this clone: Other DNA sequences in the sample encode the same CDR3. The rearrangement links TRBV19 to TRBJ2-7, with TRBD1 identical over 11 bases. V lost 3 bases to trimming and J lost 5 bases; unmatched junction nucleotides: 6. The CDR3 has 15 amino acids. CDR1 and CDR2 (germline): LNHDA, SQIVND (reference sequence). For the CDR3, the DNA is TGTGCCAGTAGTATCACCGGGACAGGGGGGAACGAGCAGTACTTC. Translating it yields CASSITGTGGNEQYF.

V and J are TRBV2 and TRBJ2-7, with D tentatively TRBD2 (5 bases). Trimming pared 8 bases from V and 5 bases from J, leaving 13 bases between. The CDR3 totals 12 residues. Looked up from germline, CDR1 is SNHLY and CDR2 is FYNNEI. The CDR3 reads CASGLGLDEQYF. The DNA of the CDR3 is TGTGCCAGCGGACTGGGATTGGACGAGCAGTACTTC.

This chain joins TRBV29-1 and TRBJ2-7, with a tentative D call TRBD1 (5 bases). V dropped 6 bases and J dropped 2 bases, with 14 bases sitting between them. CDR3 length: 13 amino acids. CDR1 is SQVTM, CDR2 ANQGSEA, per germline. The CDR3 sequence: CSVNGASTYEQYF. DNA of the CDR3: TGCAGCGTGAATGGGGCTTCCACCTACGAGCAGTACTTC.

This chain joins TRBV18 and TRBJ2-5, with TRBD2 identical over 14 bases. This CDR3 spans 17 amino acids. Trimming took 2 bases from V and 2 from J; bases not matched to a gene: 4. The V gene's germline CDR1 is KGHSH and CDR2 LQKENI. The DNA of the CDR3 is TGTGCCAGCTCACCAGGGACTAGCGGGAGCGGGCAAGAGACCCAGTACTTC. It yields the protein CASSPGTSGSGQETQYF. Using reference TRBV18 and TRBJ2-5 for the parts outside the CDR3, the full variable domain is NAGVMQNPRHLVRRRGQEARLRCSPMKGHSHVYWYRQLPEEGLKFMVYLQKENIIDESGMPKERFSAEFPKEGPSILRIQQVVRGDSAAYFCASSPGTSGSGQETQYFGPGTRLLVL.

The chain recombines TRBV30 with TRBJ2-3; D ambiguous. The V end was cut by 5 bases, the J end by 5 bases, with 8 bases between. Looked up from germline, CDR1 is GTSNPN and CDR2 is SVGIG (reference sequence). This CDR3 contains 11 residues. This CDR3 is CAWGIGDTQYF. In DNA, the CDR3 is TGTGCCTGGGGCATTGGAGATACGCAGTATTTT. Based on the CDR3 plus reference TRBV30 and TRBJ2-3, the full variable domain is SQTIHQWPATLVQPVGSPLSLECTVEGTSNPNLYWYRQAAGRGLQLLFYSVGIGQISSEVPQNLSASRPQDRQFILSSKKLLLSDSGFYLCAWGIGDTQYFGPGTRLTVL.

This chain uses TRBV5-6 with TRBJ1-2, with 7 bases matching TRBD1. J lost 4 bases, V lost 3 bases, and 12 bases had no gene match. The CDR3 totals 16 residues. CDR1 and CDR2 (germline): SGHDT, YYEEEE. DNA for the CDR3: TGTGCCAGCAGCTCCCGTGTCGGGACAGATGCCTATGGCTACACCTTC. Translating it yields CASSSRVGTDAYGYTF.

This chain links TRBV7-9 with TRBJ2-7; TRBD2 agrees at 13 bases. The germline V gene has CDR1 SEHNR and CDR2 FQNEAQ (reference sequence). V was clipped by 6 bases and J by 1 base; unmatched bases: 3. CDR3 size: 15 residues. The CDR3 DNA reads TGTGCCAGCAGGGGACTAGCGGGAACTTCCTACGAGCAGTACTTC. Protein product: CASRGLAGTSYEQYF. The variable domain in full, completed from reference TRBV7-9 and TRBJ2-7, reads DTGVSQNPRHKITKRGQNVTFRCDPISEHNRLYWYRQTLGQGPEFLTYFQNEAQLEKSRLLSDRFSAERPKGSFSTLEIQRTEQGDSAMYLCASRGLAGTSYEQYFGPGTRLTVT.

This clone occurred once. CDR3 loop: CASSLGGTANYGYTF. The DNA for the CDR3 is TGTGCCAGCAGCTTAGGAGGGACAGCCAACTATGGCTACACCTTC. This chain links TRBV7-6 with TRBJ1-2, with 7 bases lining up with TRBD1. Germline V gene lookup returns CDR1 SGHVS and CDR2 FNYEAQ. This CDR3 comprises 15 residues. V shed 1 base, J shed 2 bases, and the junction held 4 bases outside the gene matches. The full variable domain, its missing parts supplied by reference TRBV7-6 and TRBJ1-2, is GAGVSQSPRYKVTKRGQDVALRCDPISGHVSLYWYRQALGQGPEFLTYFNYEAQQDKSGLPNDRFSAERPEGSISTLTIQRTEQRDSAMYRCASSLGGTANYGYTFGSGTRLTVV.

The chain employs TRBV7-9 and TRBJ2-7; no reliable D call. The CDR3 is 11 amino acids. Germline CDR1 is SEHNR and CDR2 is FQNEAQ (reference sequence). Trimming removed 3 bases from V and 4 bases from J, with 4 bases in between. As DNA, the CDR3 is TGTGCCAGCAGCTTCAATTACGAGCAGTACTTC. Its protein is CASSFNYEQYF.

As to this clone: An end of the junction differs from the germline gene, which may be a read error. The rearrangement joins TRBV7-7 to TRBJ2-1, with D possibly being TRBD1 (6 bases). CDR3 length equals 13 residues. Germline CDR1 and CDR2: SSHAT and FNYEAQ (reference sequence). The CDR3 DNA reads TGTGCTAGCAGCTTAGCACAGGGAAATGAGCAGTTCTTC. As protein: CASSLAQGNEQFF.

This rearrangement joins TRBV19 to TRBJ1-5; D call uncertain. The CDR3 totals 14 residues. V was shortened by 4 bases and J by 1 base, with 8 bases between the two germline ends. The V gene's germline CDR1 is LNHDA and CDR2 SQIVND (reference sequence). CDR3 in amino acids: CASSTGLSNQPQHF. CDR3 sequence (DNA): TGTGCCAGTAGTACGGGATTGAGCAATCAGCCCCAGCATTTT. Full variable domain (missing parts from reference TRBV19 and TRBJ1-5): DGGITQSPKYLFRKEGQNVTLSCEQNLNHDAMYWYRQDPGQGLRLIYYSQIVNDFQKGDIAEGYSVSREKKESFPLTVTSAQKNPTAFYLCASSTGLSNQPQHFGDGTRLSIL.